Included here is one TCR beta chain sequence, with context. Its antigen is not identified. This sample is drawn from a study of cytotoxic CD8 clonotypes in ibrutinib-treated CLL. Libraries were prepared by immunoSEQ multiplex PCR; TCRdb keeps only in-frame clonotypes and omits some of them. Of tens of thousands of clones in the sample, approximately 87% were seen once. Study-level results: Public clonotypes occurred uncommonly; on treatment, they contracted or remained stable. Clonality was higher at baseline than in age-matched healthy donors and tracked circulating CD8+ T-cell counts.

The CDR3 consists of 13 residues. Germline trimming cut 4 bases from V and 6 bases from J; bases unmatched to any gene: 1. Germline-derived CDR1 and CDR2 are MGHDK and SYGVNS. This TCR came from a human donor with chronic lymphocytic leukemia. The starting material was PBMCs, obtained after 24 months of ibrutinib treatment. This chain links TRBV25-1 with TRBJ1-5; TRBD1 aligns across 9 bases. DNA of the CDR3: TGTGCCAGCAGTGGGGGACAGGGTCAGCCCCAGCATTTT. It codes for CASSGGQGQPQHF.